The subject of this entry is one T cell receptor beta chain. CDR3 length: 14 amino acids. V gave up 7 bases and J gave up 2 bases, with 15 bases separating them. Germline CDR1 and CDR2: MNHEY and SMNVEV (reference sequence). TCRdb keeps only in-frame clones here, not all; method: immunoSEQ multiplex PCR. The sample records 13,000 or so clones, roughly 87% being singletons. This entry belongs to a study of tumour-infiltrating T cells in Burkitt lymphoma. Study background: Repertoire clonality predicted overall and progression-free survival.

The V and J genes are TRBV27 and TRBJ2-7, with D unresolved. Sequencing was done on a sample of tumor tissue. This receptor was taken from a human donor with diffuse large B-cell lymphoma. The DNA for the CDR3 is TGTGCCAGCACCTCCCCGGACCCCCCCTACGAGCAGTACTTC. Amino acid sequence: CASTSPDPPYEQYF.